These 26 T cell receptor beta chains were sequenced from one sample in a study of shared clonotypes between healthy human individuals. The data were produced by immunoSEQ multiplex PCR, yet TCRdb's version contains in-frame clones alone and is incomplete. Of some 2,100,000 clones listed, about 92% are singletons. As defined, naive CD8 cells were CD45RO-negative and positively selected for CCR7, with terminally differentiated effector memory CD45RA+ cells excluded. The sequencing input was naive CD8+ T cells from PBMCs. These receptors were taken from a man younger than 30 in good health. Some clones in this sample may be carry-over from other donors' samples.

The gene calls are TRBV30 and TRBJ2-2, with D uncertain. From germline, CDR1 is GTSNPN and CDR2 SVGIG (reference sequence). The ends were cut back, 5 bases at V and 6 bases at J, with 7 bases in the middle. This CDR3 has 11 amino acids. The CDR3 region has the DNA TGTGCCTGGCCATTCGCCGGGGAGCTGTTTTTT. Protein product: CAWPFAGELFF.

V usage is TRBV11-2 and J usage is TRBJ2-5; D perhaps matches TRBD1 (5 bases). Deletions cut 7 bases from V and 4 bases from J, with 19 bases between. The CDR3 spans 15 residues. The V gene's germline CDR1 is SGHAT and CDR2 FQNNGV. CDR3: CASTVDGSRGETQYF. The CDR3 nucleotides read TGTGCCAGCACGGTTGATGGGTCAAGGGGAGAGACCCAGTACTTC. The whole variable domain, filled in from reference TRBV11-2 and TRBJ2-5, reads EAGVAQSPRYKIIEKRQSVAFWCNPISGHATLYWYQQILGQGPKLLIQFQNNGVVDDSQLPKDRFSAERLKGVDSTLKIQPAKLEDSAVYLCASTVDGSRGETQYFGPGTRLLVL.

The chain recombines TRBV7-9 with TRBJ2-7; 10 bases fit TRBD1. J was trimmed by 4 bases and V by 5 bases; bases with no gene match: 5. The CDR3 length is 14 residues. CDR1 and CDR2 (germline): SEHNR, FQNEAQ (reference sequence). CDR3 nucleotides: TGTGCCAGCAGCATCCGGGACAGGGGTTACGAGCAGTACTTC. It encodes CASSIRDRGYEQYF.

The genes are TRBV19 and TRBJ2-3; D uncertain. Germline loops: CDR1 LNHDA, CDR2 SQIVND (reference sequence). The germline V and J ends were trimmed by 3 bases and 0 bases, with 10 bases remaining between them. CDR3 size: 15 residues. The CDR3 sequence is CASSITFRSTDTQYF. CDR3 nucleotide sequence: TGTGCCAGTAGTATCACCTTCCGGAGCACAGATACGCAGTATTTT.

The V gene is TRBV5-1, the J gene TRBJ2-4; 7 nucleotides line up with TRBD2. V shed 2 bases, J shed 8 bases, and the junction held 13 bases outside the gene matches. The CDR3 runs 16 residues. CDR1 SGHRS and CDR2 YFSETQ come from the germline V gene. CDR3 bases: TGCGCCAGCAGCTTAACGACTAGCCCGAAAGGGGACATTCAGTACTTC. Translation gives CASSLTTSPKGDIQYF.

The gene calls are TRBV4-3 and TRBJ2-1; 9 bases are a match to TRBD2. V lost 3 bases and J lost 1; bases outside the gene matches: 1. Per germline, CDR1 LGHNA and CDR2 YSLEER. CDR3 size: 15 residues. CDR3 amino acids: CASSHGLASYNEQFF. Written as DNA, the CDR3 is TGCGCCAGCAGCCATGGACTAGCGTCCTACAATGAGCAGTTCTTC.

This chain links TRBV12-5 with TRBJ2-3; TRBD1 matches 7 bases. The CDR3 loop spans 12 amino acids. CDR1 is LGHNT and CDR2 is FRNRAP in the germline V gene. J gave up 4 bases and V 10 bases, and 5 bases lay outside the gene matches. CDR3 nucleotides: TGTGCTACCGCGGACAGGCCAGATACGCAGTATTTT. Translated, it gives CATADRPDTQYF.

On this clone: Other nucleotide sequences in the sample specify the same CDR3. The rearrangement uses TRBV5-6 and TRBJ1-1; tentatively, D is TRBD1 (5 bases). The length of the CDR3 is 13 residues. V was pared by 5 bases and J by 1 base, with 9 bases between. Germline-derived CDR1 and CDR2 are SGHDT and YYEEEE. As DNA, the CDR3 is TGTGCCAGCAGTTCAACAGGGAACACTGAAGCTTTCTTT. Translating it yields CASSSTGNTEAFF.

The chain uses TRBV19 and TRBJ2-3, with 8 bases matching TRBD2. V lost 5 bases and J lost 1; bases outside the gene matches: 11. Germline lookup yields CDR1 LNHDA and CDR2 SQIVND (reference sequence). The CDR3 covers 17 residues. The CDR3 loop is CASSGWRGAHGTDTQYF. CDR3 sequence (DNA): TGTGCCAGTAGTGGGTGGCGGGGGGCGCATGGCACAGATACGCAGTATTTT.

This chain links TRBV7-9 with TRBJ2-7; no reliable D call. Looked up from germline, CDR1 is SEHNR and CDR2 is FQNEAQ (reference sequence). Deletions cut 3 bases from V and 3 bases from J, with 6 bases between. The length of the CDR3 is 12 residues. The CDR3 DNA reads TGTGCCAGCAGCTTTGACCACTACGAGCAGTACTTC. Translation: CASSFDHYEQYF.

The V and J genes are TRBV27 and TRBJ2-7; 7 nucleotides match TRBD1. The germline gives CDR1 MNHEY, CDR2 SMNVEV (reference sequence). The CDR3 has 13 amino acids. V gave up 10 bases and J gave up 5 bases; unmatched junction bases: 11. CDR3 bases: TGTGCCAACCCGACAGGGAGTATTGACGAGCAGTACTTC. It encodes CANPTGSIDEQYF.

The CDR3, as DNA: TGCAGCGTTGAGAGTTCCGGGAGCGCGGATCATGAGCAGTTCTTC. It yields the protein CSVESSGSADHEQFF. V and J are TRBV29-1 and TRBJ2-1; tentative D call: TRBD2 (6 bases). Germline V lookup: CDR1 SQVTM, CDR2 ANQGSEA. V lost 3 bases and J lost 8, with 20 bases in between. The CDR3 is 15 amino acids.

This clone was recorded once. V and J are TRBV5-6 and TRBJ2-3; D not certain. The length of the CDR3 is 16 residues. In germline, CDR1 is SGHDT, CDR2 YYEEEE. The V gene lost 2 bases and the J gene lost 2 bases, with 15 bases spanning the gap. CDR3 protein: CASSFSEAETTDTQYF. The CDR3 bases are TGTGCCAGCAGCTTTTCCGAGGCCGAAACCACAGATACGCAGTATTTT.

The rearrangement links TRBV5-1 to TRBJ2-7; D may be TRBD1 or TRBD2 (5 bases each). Trimming stripped 1 base from V and 5 bases from J, with 10 bases between. The CDR3 is 13 residues long. Germline-derived CDR1 and CDR2 are SGHRS and YFSETQ. For the CDR3, the DNA is TGCGCCAGCAGCTTGACGAGAGGGGACGAGCAGTACTTC. Translation gives CASSLTRGDEQYF.

The gene calls are TRBV11-2 and TRBJ2-1; D is uncertain. Trimming cost V 0 bases and J 5 bases, with 2 bases left between them. Germline loops: CDR1 SGHAT, CDR2 FQNNGV. The CDR3 spans 12 residues. The CDR3 reads CASSLDHNEQFF. The CDR3 DNA reads TGTGCCAGCAGCTTAGATCACAATGAGCAGTTCTTC.

The J gene is TRBJ2-7, the V gene TRBV7-8; D perhaps matches TRBD1 (5 bases). The CDR3 has 13 amino acids. Germline values: CDR1 SGHVS, CDR2 FQNEAQ. V was cut by 5 bases and J by 0 bases, with 8 bases left in between. In DNA form, the CDR3 reads TGTGCCAGCAGCCTACAGGTCTCCTACGAGCAGTACTTC. Amino acid sequence: CASSLQVSYEQYF.

The rearrangement links TRBV7-9 to TRBJ2-2; the D gene is possibly TRBD2 (5 bases). The CDR3 has 16 amino acids. The V end lost 3 bases, the J end lost 0 bases, and 11 bases lay between the germline ends. CDR1 and CDR2 (germline): SEHNR, FQNEAQ (reference sequence). The CDR3 reads CASSLGGRPNTGELFF. CDR3 DNA sequence: TGTGCCAGCAGCTTGGGCGGGCGTCCGAACACCGGGGAGCTGTTTTTT.

V usage is TRBV2 and J usage is TRBJ2-1; TRBD2 aligns across 11 bases. Germline V gene sequence: CDR1 SNHLY, CDR2 FYNNEI. The CDR3 totals 16 residues. The trim removed 3 bases at V and 8 bases at J, leaving 9 bases unmatched. CDR3 loop: CASSDSGLAVRDEQFF. DNA of the CDR3: TGTGCCAGCAGTGATTCGGGACTAGCGGTGAGGGATGAGCAGTTCTTC.

V and J are TRBV30 and TRBJ2-3; tentatively, D is TRBD2 (6 bases). CDR1 is GTSNPN, CDR2 SVGIG, per germline (reference sequence). V was trimmed by 0 bases and J by 2 bases, leaving 9 bases between them. The CDR3 has 14 residues. CDR3: CAWSVSSATDTQYF. As DNA, the CDR3 is TGTGCCTGGAGTGTCTCTAGCGCCACAGATACGCAGTATTTT.

The rearrangement joins TRBV4-2 to TRBJ2-7; TRBD2 aligns across 12 bases. After removal of 4 bases from V and 2 bases from J, the junction contained 3 bases not matched to a gene. CDR1 and CDR2 (germline): LGHNA, YNFKEQ. CDR3 length: 15 residues. CDR3 in DNA: TGTGCCAGCAGCCTGGGACTAGCGGGCGCCTACGAGCAGTACTTC. It yields the protein CASSLGLAGAYEQYF.

V and J are TRBV10-3 and TRBJ2-7, with D unclear. Germline CDR1 is ENHRY and CDR2 is SYGVKD. This CDR3 has 15 amino acids. The germline V and J ends were trimmed by 6 bases and 5 bases, with 20 bases remaining between them. CDR3: CAISLLELTVDEQYF. The CDR3 DNA follows: TGTGCCATCAGCCTCCTCGAGCTGACGGTAGACGAGCAGTACTTC.

About this clone itself: Compared with germline, one end of the junction differs, possibly owing to a read error. The V gene is TRBV18, the J gene TRBJ2-3; D is possibly TRBD1 or TRBD2 (5 bases each). Germline V gene sequence: CDR1 KGHSH, CDR2 LQKENI. The CDR3 totals 10 residues. The CDR3 DNA is TGTGCCAGCTCCCTGGGGGTGTTGAATTTT. It translates to CASSLGVLNF.

This chain connects TRBV6-1 to TRBJ1-2; no clear D gene. The CDR3 covers 15 residues. The ends were cut back, 4 bases at V and 6 bases at J, with 18 bases in the middle. CDR1 and CDR2 (germline): MNHNS, SASEGT. CDR3 region: CASSVVRQSVHGYTF. In nucleotides, the CDR3 is TGTGCCAGCAGTGTCGTCCGGCAAAGCGTGCATGGCTACACCTTC.

This chain joins TRBV4-3 and TRBJ2-1; TRBD2 might be the D (6 bases). CDR1 and CDR2 from the germline V gene are LGHNA and YSLEER. The CDR3 has 15 residues. Trimming took 1 base from V and 1 from J, leaving 8 bases between them. The CDR3 loop reads CASSQGRASYNEQFF. The CDR3 DNA reads as TGCGCCAGCAGCCAAGGGAGGGCTTCCTACAATGAGCAGTTCTTC.

The chain is built from TRBV5-1 and TRBJ1-1; 8 bases agree with TRBD1. CDR3 length: 14 amino acids. CDR1 is SGHRS and CDR2 is YFSETQ in the germline V gene. V lost 5 bases and J lost 6; bases outside the gene matches: 9. CDR3 sequence (DNA): TGCGCCAGCAGGTCGGGACAGGACGCCGCTGAAGCTTTCTTT. The encoded protein is CASRSGQDAAEAFF.

To note about this clone: Other DNA sequences in the same sample also yield this CDR3. The chain carries TRBV9 and TRBJ1-2; a weak D match, TRBD1 (5 bases). This CDR3 has 13 amino acids. Germline V gene sequence: CDR1 SGDLS, CDR2 YYNGEE. The germline V and J ends were trimmed by 3 bases and 4 bases, with 10 bases remaining between them. The CDR3 nucleotides read TGTGCCAGCAGCGCCGGGACTGCCTATGGCTACACCTTC. Amino acids: CASSAGTAYGYTF.